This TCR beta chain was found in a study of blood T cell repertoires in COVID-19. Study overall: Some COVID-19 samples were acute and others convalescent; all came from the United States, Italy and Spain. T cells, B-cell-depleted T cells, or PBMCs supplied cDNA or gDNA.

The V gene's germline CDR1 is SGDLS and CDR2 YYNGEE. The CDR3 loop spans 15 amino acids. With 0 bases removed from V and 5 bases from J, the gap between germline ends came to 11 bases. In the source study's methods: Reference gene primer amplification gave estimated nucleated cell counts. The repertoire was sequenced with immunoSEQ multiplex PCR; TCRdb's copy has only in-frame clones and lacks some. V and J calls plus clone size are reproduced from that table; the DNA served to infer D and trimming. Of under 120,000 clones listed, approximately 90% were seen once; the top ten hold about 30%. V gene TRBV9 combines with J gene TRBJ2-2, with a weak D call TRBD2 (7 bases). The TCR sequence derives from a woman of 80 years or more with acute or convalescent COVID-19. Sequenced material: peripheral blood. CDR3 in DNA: TGTGCCAGCAGCGTAGGGGGGGGCGGGACCGGGGAGCTGTTTTTT. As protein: CASSVGGGGTGELFF.